This T cell receptor (beta chain) was recorded in a study of T cells in Graves' hyperthyroidism and ophthalmopathy. Study-level background: It was at initial diagnosis, before any treatment, that peripheral blood was collected.

Enrolled ophthalmopathy patients presented with a Clinical Activity Score of at least 3, a NOSPECS grade of at least 4, and disease duration under 3 months. Amplification targeted TCR beta CDR3 regions from RNA transcripts. With the HTBI primer set, the TCR CDR3 went through a first round of RT-PCR. In TCRdb, the multiplex PCR reads were re-called with MiXCR into one record per CDR3 protein. Among over 500,000 distinct CDR3 sequences listed, roughly 16% were seen once. Germline values: CDR1 MDHEN, CDR2 SYDVKM. The CDR3 has 14 amino acids. V lost 6 bases and J lost 6, with 18 bases in between. The receptor was isolated from a woman in her thirties with Graves' ophthalmopathy. This chain uses TRBV28 with TRBJ2-7, with D possibly TRBD2 on 7 matching bases. Sequencing used blood. CDR3 protein: CASSTRGGAGEQYF. The CDR3 DNA reads as TGTGCCAGCAGCACCCGAGGGGGGGCTGGCGAGCAGTACTTC.